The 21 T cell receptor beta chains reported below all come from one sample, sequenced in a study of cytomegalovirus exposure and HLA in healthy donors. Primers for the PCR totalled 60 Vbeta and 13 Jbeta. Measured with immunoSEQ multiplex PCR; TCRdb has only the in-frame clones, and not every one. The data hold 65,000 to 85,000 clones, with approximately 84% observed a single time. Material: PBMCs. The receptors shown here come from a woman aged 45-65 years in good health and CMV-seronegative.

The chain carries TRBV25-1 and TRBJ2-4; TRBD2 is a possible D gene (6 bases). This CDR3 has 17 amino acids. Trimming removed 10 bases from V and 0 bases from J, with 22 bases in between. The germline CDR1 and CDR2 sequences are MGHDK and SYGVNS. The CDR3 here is CAITPWHGGIAKNIQYF. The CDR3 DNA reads TGTGCCATCACACCCTGGCACGGAGGGATAGCCAAAAACATTCAGTACTTC.

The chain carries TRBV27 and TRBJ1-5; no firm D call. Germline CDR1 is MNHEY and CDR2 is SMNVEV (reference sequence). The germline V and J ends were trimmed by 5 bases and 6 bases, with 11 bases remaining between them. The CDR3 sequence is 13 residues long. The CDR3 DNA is TGTGCCAGCAGTCCGTCCTACGGTCAGCCCCAGCATTTT. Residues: CASSPSYGQPQHF.

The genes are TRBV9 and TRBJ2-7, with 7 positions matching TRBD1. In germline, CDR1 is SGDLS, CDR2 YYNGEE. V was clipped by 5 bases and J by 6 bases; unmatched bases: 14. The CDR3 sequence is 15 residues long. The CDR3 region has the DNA TGTGCCAGCAGTCCAAGACCGACAGGGACGACCGAGCAGTACTTC. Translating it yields CASSPRPTGTTEQYF.

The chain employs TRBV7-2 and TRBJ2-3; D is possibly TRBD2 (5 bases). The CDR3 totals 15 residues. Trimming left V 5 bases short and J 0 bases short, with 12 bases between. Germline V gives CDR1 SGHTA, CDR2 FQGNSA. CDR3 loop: CASSLGGPSTDTQYF. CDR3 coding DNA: TGTGCCAGCAGCCTCGGCGGGCCCAGCACAGATACGCAGTATTTT.

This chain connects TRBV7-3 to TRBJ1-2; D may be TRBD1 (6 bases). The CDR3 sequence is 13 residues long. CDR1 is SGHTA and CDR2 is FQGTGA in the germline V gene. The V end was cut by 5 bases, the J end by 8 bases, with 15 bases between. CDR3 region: CASSQQGTGGYTF. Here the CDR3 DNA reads TGTGCCAGCAGCCAACAGGGAACTGGGGGCTACACCTTC.

The CDR3 bases are TGTGCCAGCAGGAGACAGGTCACTGAAGCTTTCTTT. Translation: CASRRQVTEAFF. V gene TRBV28 combines with J gene TRBJ1-1; D is possibly TRBD1 (6 bases). The V gene lost 6 bases and the J gene lost 4 bases, with 9 bases spanning the gap. There are 12 residues in the CDR3. Germline CDR1 reads MDHEN; CDR2 reads SYDVKM.

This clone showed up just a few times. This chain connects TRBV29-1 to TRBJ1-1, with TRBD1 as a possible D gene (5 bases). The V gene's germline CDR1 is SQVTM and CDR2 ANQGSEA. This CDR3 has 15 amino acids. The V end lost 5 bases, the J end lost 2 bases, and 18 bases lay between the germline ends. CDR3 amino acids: CSVTGGRGRNTEAFF. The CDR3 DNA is TGCAGCGTTACCGGGGGTAGAGGGAGAAACACTGAAGCTTTCTTT. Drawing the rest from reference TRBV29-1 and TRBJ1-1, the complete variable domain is SAVISQKPSRDICQRGTSLTIQCQVDSQVTMMFWYRQQPGQSLTLIATANQGSEATYESGFVIDKFPISRPNLTFSTLTVSNMSPEDSSIYLCSVTGGRGRNTEAFFGQGTRLTVV.

The CDR3 loop is CASSLIHGQPQHF. The CDR3, as DNA: TGTGCCAGCAGCTTAATACACGGGCAGCCCCAGCATTTT. V and J are TRBV7-2 and TRBJ1-5; D is unresolved. The germline gives CDR1 SGHTA, CDR2 FQGNSA. The CDR3 is made up of 13 amino acids. V lost 2 bases and J lost 7, with 9 bases in between.

This CDR3 reads CSVLSGGSSYEQYF. CDR3 nucleotide sequence: TGCAGCGTTCTCAGCGGGGGGAGCTCCTACGAGCAGTACTTC. The chain carries TRBV29-1 and TRBJ2-7, with TRBD2 matching 9 bases. V was pared by 5 bases and J by 0 bases, with 5 bases of the junction left unmatched. This CDR3 spans 14 amino acids. Looked up from germline, CDR1 is SQVTM and CDR2 is ANQGSEA.

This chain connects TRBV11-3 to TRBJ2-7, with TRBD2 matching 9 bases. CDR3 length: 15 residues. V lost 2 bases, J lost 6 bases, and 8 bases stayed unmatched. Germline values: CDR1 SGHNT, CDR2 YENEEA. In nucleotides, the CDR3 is TGTGCCAGCAGCTTAAATAGCGGGAGAAGATCCGAGCAGTACTTC. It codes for CASSLNSGRRSEQYF. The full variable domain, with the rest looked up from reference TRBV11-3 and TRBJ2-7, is EAGVVQSPRYKIIEKKQPVAFWCNPISGHNTLYWYLQNLGQGPELLIRYENEEAVDDSQLPKDRFSAERLKGVDSTLKIQPAELGDSAVYLCASSLNSGRRSEQYFGPGTRLTVT.

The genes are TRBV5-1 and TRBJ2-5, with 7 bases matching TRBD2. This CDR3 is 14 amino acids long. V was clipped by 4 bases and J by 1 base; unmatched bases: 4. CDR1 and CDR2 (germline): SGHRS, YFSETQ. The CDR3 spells CASSTGLVQETQYF. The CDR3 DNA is TGCGCCAGCAGCACCGGACTAGTCCAAGAGACCCAGTACTTC.

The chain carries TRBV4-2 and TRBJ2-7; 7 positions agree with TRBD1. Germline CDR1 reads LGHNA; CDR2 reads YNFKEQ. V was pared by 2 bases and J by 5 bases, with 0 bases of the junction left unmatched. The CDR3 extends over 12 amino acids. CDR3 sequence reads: CASSQQGDEQYF. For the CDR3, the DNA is TGTGCCAGCAGCCAACAGGGGGACGAGCAGTACTTC.

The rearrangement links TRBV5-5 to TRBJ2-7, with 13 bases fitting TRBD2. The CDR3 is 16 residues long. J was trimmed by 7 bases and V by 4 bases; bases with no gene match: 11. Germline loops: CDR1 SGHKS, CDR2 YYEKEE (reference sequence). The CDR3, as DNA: TGTGCCAGCAGCCTGGCAGGACTAGCGGGAGCGGGGGAGCAGTACTTC. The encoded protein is CASSLAGLAGAGEQYF.

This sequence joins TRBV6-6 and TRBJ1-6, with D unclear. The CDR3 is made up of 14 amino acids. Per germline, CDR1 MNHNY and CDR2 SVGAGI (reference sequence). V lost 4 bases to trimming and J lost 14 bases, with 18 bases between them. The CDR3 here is CASSLKPPVISLHF. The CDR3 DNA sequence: TGTGCCAGCAGTTTAAAACCCCCGGTTATATCCCTCCACTTT.

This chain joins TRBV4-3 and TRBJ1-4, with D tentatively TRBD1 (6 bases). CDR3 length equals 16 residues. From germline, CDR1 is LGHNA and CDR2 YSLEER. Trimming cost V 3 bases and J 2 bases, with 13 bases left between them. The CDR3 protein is CASSQRGRGTNEKLFF. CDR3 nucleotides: TGCGCCAGCAGCCAGAGGGGGAGGGGGACTAATGAAAAACTGTTTTTT.

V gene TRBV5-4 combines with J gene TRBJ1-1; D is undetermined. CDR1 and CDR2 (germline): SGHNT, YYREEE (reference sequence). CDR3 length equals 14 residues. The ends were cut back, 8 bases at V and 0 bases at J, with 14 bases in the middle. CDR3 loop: CASLNRGLNTEAFF. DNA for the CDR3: TGTGCCAGTCTCAACCGGGGTTTGAACACTGAAGCTTTCTTT.

In DNA, the CDR3 is TGCGCCAGCACCCGCGGGAACACTGAAGCTTTCTTT. Amino acid sequence: CASTRGNTEAFF. The rearrangement uses TRBV4-1 and TRBJ1-1; D not resolved. CDR1 is MGHRA and CDR2 is YSYEKL in the germline V gene. Trimming took off 7 bases at V and 1 base at J, with 7 bases between the two ends. This CDR3 has 12 amino acids.

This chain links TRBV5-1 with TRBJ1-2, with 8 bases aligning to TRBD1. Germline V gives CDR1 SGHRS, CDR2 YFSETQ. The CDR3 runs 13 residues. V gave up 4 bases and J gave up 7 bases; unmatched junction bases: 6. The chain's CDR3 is CASSLGQGPGYTF. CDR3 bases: TGCGCCAGCAGCCTAGGACAGGGTCCTGGCTACACCTTC. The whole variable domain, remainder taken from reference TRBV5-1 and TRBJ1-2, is KAGVTQTPRYLIKTRGQQVTLSCSPISGHRSVSWYQQTPGQGLQFLFEYFSETQRNKGNFPGRFSGRQFSNSRSEMNVSTLELGDSALYLCASSLGQGPGYTFGSGTRLTVV.

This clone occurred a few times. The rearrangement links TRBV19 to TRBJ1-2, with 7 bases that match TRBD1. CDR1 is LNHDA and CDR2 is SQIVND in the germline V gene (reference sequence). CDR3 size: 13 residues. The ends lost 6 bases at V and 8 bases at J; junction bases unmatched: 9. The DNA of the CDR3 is TGTGCCAGTAGAAATCAGGGGGTCTGGGGCTACACCTTC. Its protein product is CASRNQGVWGYTF.

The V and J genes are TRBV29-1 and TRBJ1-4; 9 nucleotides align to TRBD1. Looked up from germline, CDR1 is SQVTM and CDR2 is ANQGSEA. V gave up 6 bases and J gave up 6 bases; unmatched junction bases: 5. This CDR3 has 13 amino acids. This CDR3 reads CSVGTGSYEKLFF. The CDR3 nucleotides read TGCAGCGTAGGGACAGGGTCTTATGAAAAACTGTTTTTT.

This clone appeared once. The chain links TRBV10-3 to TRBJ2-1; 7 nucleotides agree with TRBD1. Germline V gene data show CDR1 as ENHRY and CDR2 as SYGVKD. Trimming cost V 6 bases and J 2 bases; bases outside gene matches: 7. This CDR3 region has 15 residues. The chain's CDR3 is CAISRDREAYNEQFF. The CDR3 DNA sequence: TGTGCCATCAGCAGAGACAGGGAAGCCTACAATGAGCAGTTCTTC.